This is a list of T cell receptor beta chains from one sample in a study of T cells in Graves' hyperthyroidism and ophthalmopathy. TCRdb re-analysed the multiplex PCR reads in MiXCR, keeping a single row per CDR3 protein. The sample has 560,000 or so distinct CDR3 sequences, about 20% seen once. The material sequenced was blood. All receptors come from a middle-aged man with Graves' ophthalmopathy. Each CDR3 is given with its conserved first and last residue. Fields, in order: J gene, CDR3 length, D gene, V gene, clone size, CDR3 protein, CDR3 DNA. The D gene is left open where the match is weak. Not all rows give a size; the values are once, few, many and, for expanded clones, a class.

J: TRBJ2-3
length: 12
D: .
V: TRBV25-1
size: .
CDR3: CASSEGAHTQYF
DNA: TGTGCCAGCAGTGAGGGGGCGCATACGCAGTATTTT

J: TRBJ1-1
length: 14
D: .
V: TRBV24-1
size: many
CDR3: CATSETQRDTEAFF
DNA: TGTGCCACCAGTGAAACGCAAAGGGACACTGAAGCTTTCTTT

J: TRBJ2-7
length: 15
D: TRBD1
V: TRBV13
size: .
CDR3: CASSSTGTGSYEQYF
DNA: TGTGCCAGCAGCTCCACCGGGACAGGGAGCTACGAGCAGTACTTC

J: TRBJ2-3
length: 16
D: TRBD1
V: TRBV12-3/TRBV12-4
size: many
CDR3: CASTSNRDRRADTQYF
DNA: TGTGCCAGCACCTCTAACCGGGACAGAAGAGCTGATACGCAGTATTTT

J: TRBJ2-5
length: 13
D: .
V: TRBV7-3
size: many
CDR3: CASSWGQSETQYF
DNA: TGTGCCAGCAGCTGGGGGCAGTCGGAGACCCAGTACTTC

J: TRBJ2-5
length: 12
D: .
V: TRBV28
size: few
CDR3: CASTDLGGTQYF
DNA: TGTGCCAGCACTGACCTCGGAGGGACCCAGTACTTC

J: TRBJ2-1
length: 16
D: TRBD2
V: TRBV6-2/TRBV6-3
size: few
CDR3: CASSYVGLAGADEQFF
DNA: TGTGCCAGCAGTTACGTCGGACTAGCGGGAGCCGATGAGCAGTTCTTC

J: TRBJ1-2
length: 13
D: TRBD1
V: TRBV12-3/TRBV12-4
size: once
CDR3: CASRGQTGTGYTF
DNA: TGTGCCAGCAGGGGACAGACGGGAACGGGCTACACCTTC

J: TRBJ2-5
length: 14
D: .
V: TRBV11-2
size: many
CDR3: CASSSSFDPGTQYF
DNA: TGTGCCAGCAGCTCTTCGTTTGATCCGGGGACCCAGTACTTC

J: TRBJ2-1
length: 12
D: TRBD2
V: TRBV14
size: .
CDR3: CASTLAGAEQFF
DNA: TGTGCCAGCACCCTAGCGGGGGCCGAGCAGTTCTTC

J: TRBJ2-2
length: 14
D: .
V: TRBV6-1
size: .
CDR3: CASTGGTNTGELFF
DNA: TGTGCCAGCACTGGGGGCACCAACACCGGGGAGCTGTTTTTT

J: TRBJ1-5
length: 14
D: .
V: TRBV28
size: many
CDR3: CATNPFTSNQPQHF
DNA: TGTGCCACCAACCCTTTTACGAGCAATCAGCCCCAGCATTTT

J: TRBJ2-7
length: 14
D: TRBD2
V: TRBV20-1
size: many
CDR3: CSASGLAGAGEQYF
DNA: TGCAGTGCTTCGGGACTAGCGGGAGCAGGAGAGCAGTACTTC

J: TRBJ2-1
length: 14
D: .
V: TRBV13
size: .
CDR3: CASSFDTAYNEQFF
DNA: TGTGCCAGCAGCTTTGACACGGCATACAATGAGCAGTTCTTC

J: TRBJ2-7
length: 15
D: TRBD1
V: TRBV7-2
size: many
CDR3: CASSSLGTGEYEQYF
DNA: TGTGCCAGCAGCTCCTTAGGGACAGGGGAATACGAGCAGTACTTC

J: TRBJ2-5
length: 14
D: TRBD1
V: TRBV7-6
size: .
CDR3: CASSSSTGVETQYF
DNA: TGTGCCAGCAGCTCCTCGACAGGGGTAGAGACCCAGTACTTC

J: TRBJ2-7
length: 14
D: .
V: TRBV6-5
size: .
CDR3: CASSYSQGPYEQYF
DNA: TGTGCCAGCAGTTACTCACAGGGCCCCTACGAGCAGTACTTC

J: TRBJ1-1
length: 15
D: TRBD1
V: TRBV30
size: many
CDR3: CAWSPGGVMNTEAFF
DNA: TGTGCCTGGAGTCCAGGGGGTGTTATGAACACTGAAGCTTTCTTT

J: TRBJ2-5
length: 18
D: TRBD2
V: TRBV3-1
size: .
CDR3: CASSQEGRLAGFQETQYF
DNA: TGTGCCAGCAGCCAAGAAGGTCGACTAGCGGGTTTCCAAGAGACCCAGTACTTC

J: TRBJ2-7
length: 12
D: .
V: TRBV18
size: .
CDR3: CASSPLRDEQYF
DNA: TGTGCCAGCTCACCCCTCCGGGACGAGCAGTACTTC

J: TRBJ2-3
length: 16
D: TRBD1
V: TRBV6-1
size: few
CDR3: CASSVLTDRSTDTQYF
DNA: TGTGCCAGCAGTGTCTTGACGGACAGGAGCACAGATACGCAGTATTTT

J: TRBJ2-1
length: 12
D: .
V: TRBV24-1
size: .
CDR3: CATTGQSNEQFF
DNA: TGTGCCACCACTGGACAGAGCAATGAGCAGTTCTTC

J: TRBJ2-1
length: 12
D: .
V: TRBV20-1
size: .
CDR3: CSARSQGYEQFF
DNA: TGCAGTGCTAGAAGTCAGGGCTATGAGCAGTTCTTC

J: TRBJ2-7
length: 13
D: TRBD2
V: TRBV2
size: .
CDR3: CASSETGGGEQYF
DNA: TGTGCCAGCAGTGAAACGGGAGGGGGCGAGCAGTACTTC

J: TRBJ1-4
length: 16
D: .
V: TRBV2
size: .
CDR3: CASSGAWRQPNEKLFF
DNA: TGTGCCAGCAGTGGAGCATGGCGTCAGCCAAATGAAAAACTGTTTTTT

J: TRBJ2-1
length: 14
D: .
V: TRBV3-1
size: many
CDR3: CASSSLRTVTEQFF
DNA: TGTGCCAGCAGCTCGCTTCGGACAGTGACTGAGCAGTTCTTC

J: TRBJ2-5
length: 14
D: .
V: TRBV25-1
size: .
CDR3: CASSERKYQETQYF
DNA: TGTGCCAGCAGTGAACGGAAGTACCAAGAGACCCAGTACTTC

J: TRBJ2-2
length: 18
D: TRBD2
V: TRBV11-2
size: few
CDR3: CASGYPPTGTSGTGELFF
DNA: TGTGCCAGCGGATACCCCCCTACCGGGACTAGCGGGACCGGGGAGCTGTTTTTT

J: TRBJ2-7
length: 16
D: .
V: TRBV4-3
size: .
CDR3: CASSQGSQTLSYEQYF
DNA: TGCGCCAGCAGCCAAGGGAGCCAAACCCTCTCCTACGAGCAGTACTTC

J: TRBJ1-1
length: 15
D: .
V: TRBV7-9
size: many
CDR3: CASSLLIVGDTEAFF
DNA: TGTGCCAGCAGCTTACTAATAGTTGGGGACACTGAAGCTTTCTTT

J: TRBJ2-2
length: 15
D: .
V: TRBV12-3/TRBV12-4
size: many
CDR3: CASSPGTGGTGELFF
DNA: TGTGCCAGCAGCCCCGGGACTGGCGGAACCGGGGAGCTGTTTTTT

J: TRBJ1-5
length: 15
D: .
V: TRBV19
size: few
CDR3: CASSIADVGGQPQHF
DNA: TGTGCCAGTAGTATAGCTGACGTGGGGGGACAGCCCCAGCATTTT

J: TRBJ2-7
length: 11
D: .
V: TRBV27
size: .
CDR3: CATVLSYEQYF
DNA: TGTGCCACCGTTCTCTCCTACGAGCAGTACTTC

J: TRBJ2-3
length: 12
D: .
V: TRBV5-1
size: many
CDR3: CASSLTSDTQYF
DNA: TGCGCCAGCAGCTTGACATCAGATACGCAGTATTTT

J: TRBJ1-1
length: 15
D: .
V: TRBV30
size: many
CDR3: CAWMIKGHPNTEAFF
DNA: TGTGCCTGGATGATAAAGGGACACCCGAACACTGAAGCTTTCTTT

J: TRBJ1-4
length: 13
D: .
V: TRBV30
size: .
CDR3: CAWSVGWSEKLFF
DNA: TGTGCCTGGAGTGTAGGGTGGAGCGAAAAACTGTTTTTT

J: TRBJ2-5
length: 16
D: TRBD2
V: TRBV9
size: .
CDR3: CASSVLAGGPGETQYF
DNA: TGTGCCAGCAGCGTCCTAGCGGGAGGGCCGGGGGAGACCCAGTACTTC

J: TRBJ1-6
length: 12
D: .
V: TRBV10-2
size: .
CDR3: CASRVQTSPLHF
DNA: TGCGCCAGCAGAGTACAGACTTCACCCCTCCACTTT

J: TRBJ1-1
length: 14
D: TRBD1
V: TRBV7-9
size: many
CDR3: CASSPGQTNTEAFF
DNA: TGTGCCAGCAGCCCGGGACAGACGAACACTGAAGCTTTCTTT

J: TRBJ2-7
length: 16
D: .
V: TRBV6-1
size: few
CDR3: CASSLSAWSGSYEQYF
DNA: TGTGCCAGCAGCCTCTCCGCATGGTCCGGGTCCTACGAGCAGTACTTC

J: TRBJ1-1
length: 11
D: .
V: TRBV18
size: many
CDR3: CASSTNTEAFF
DNA: TGTGCCAGCTCAACTAACACTGAAGCTTTCTTT